These T cell receptor beta chains were read from a single sample in a study of blood T cell repertoires in COVID-19. Produced via immunoSEQ multiplex PCR; TCRdb's table is partial and in-frame only. This sample carries a few hundred thousand clones, about 90% of them seen once, and the ten largest clones take under 1.1%. The specimen sequenced was peripheral blood. These receptors were obtained from a woman in her 40s with COVID-19, enrolled during active disease. The CDR3 runs from the conserved cysteine through the conserved F or W. The order of the fields is clone size, V gene, D gene, J gene, CDR3 DNA, CDR3 protein. A D gene is named only where the DNA matches it firmly. The size field is filled for only some rows; it gives once, few, many or a size class.

abundance: NA; v_gene: TRBV3-1/TRBV3-2; d_gene: NA; j_gene: TRBJ1-5; CDR3nt: TGTGCCAGCAGCCATGAGGGAAGTAATCAGCCCCAGCATTTT; CDR3aa: CASSHEGSNQPQHF
abundance: NA; v_gene: TRBV5-1; d_gene: NA; j_gene: TRBJ2-3; CDR3nt: TGCGCCAGCAGCTTGGAAGGGACTAGCACAGATACGCAGTATTTT; CDR3aa: CASSLEGTSTDTQYF
abundance: NA; v_gene: TRBV3-1/TRBV3-2; d_gene: NA; j_gene: TRBJ1-1; CDR3nt: TGTGCCAGCGGGAGTGGGTGGAACACTGAAGCTTTCTTT; CDR3aa: CASGSGWNTEAFF
abundance: NA; v_gene: TRBV2; d_gene: TRBD1; j_gene: TRBJ1-6; CDR3nt: TGTGCCAGCAGTCCCCCGACAGGGCGAGTTGGTTCACCCCTCCACTTT; CDR3aa: CASSPPTGRVGSPLHF
abundance: NA; v_gene: TRBV9; d_gene: NA; j_gene: TRBJ2-1; CDR3nt: TGTGCCAGCAGCGTAGCGCCAGTAACCTACAATGAGCAGTTCTTC; CDR3aa: CASSVAPVTYNEQFF
abundance: NA; v_gene: TRBV5-8; d_gene: NA; j_gene: TRBJ2-1; CDR3nt: TGTGCCAGCAGCTCAGGGACACTTCCCTACAATGAGCAGTTCTTC; CDR3aa: CASSSGTLPYNEQFF
abundance: NA; v_gene: TRBV3-1/TRBV3-2; d_gene: NA; j_gene: TRBJ2-5; CDR3nt: TGTGCCAGCAGCCCCAAGATAACAGGGAACTTAGGGACCCAGTACTTC; CDR3aa: CASSPKITGNLGTQYF
abundance: NA; v_gene: TRBV7-3; d_gene: NA; j_gene: TRBJ2-7; CDR3nt: TGTGCCAGCAGCCCCCAGTACGAGCAGTACTTC; CDR3aa: CASSPQYEQYF
abundance: few; v_gene: TRBV2; d_gene: TRBD2; j_gene: TRBJ2-3; CDR3nt: TGTGCCAGCGACCTCGGGGGGGGTACAGATACGCAGTATTTT; CDR3aa: CASDLGGGTDTQYF
abundance: NA; v_gene: TRBV7-2; d_gene: TRBD2; j_gene: TRBJ2-1; CDR3nt: TGTGCCAGCAGACTAGCGGGGGCGACCGGTGAGCAGTTCTTC; CDR3aa: CASRLAGATGEQFF
abundance: NA; v_gene: TRBV19; d_gene: TRBD2; j_gene: TRBJ2-1; CDR3nt: TGTGCCAGTAGTATCCTCCTTAGCGGGTTCCCCTACAATGAGCAGTTCTTC; CDR3aa: CASSILLSGFPYNEQFF
abundance: NA; v_gene: TRBV25-1; d_gene: TRBD1; j_gene: TRBJ1-3; CDR3nt: TGTGCCAGCAGTCGGACAGGGGCCGTATATTTT; CDR3aa: CASSRTGAVYF
abundance: NA; v_gene: TRBV28; d_gene: TRBD2; j_gene: TRBJ2-4; CDR3nt: TGTGCCAGCAGTTTATTTCCAGCGGGGGTAGCCCAGGTGGACATTCAGTACTTC; CDR3aa: CASSLFPAGVAQVDIQYF
abundance: NA; v_gene: TRBV5-1; d_gene: NA; j_gene: TRBJ1-1; CDR3nt: TGCGCCAGCAGCTACTCGACAGCGAACACTGAAGCTTTCTTT; CDR3aa: CASSYSTANTEAFF
abundance: NA; v_gene: TRBV9; d_gene: TRBD1; j_gene: TRBJ2-2; CDR3nt: TGTGCCAGCAGCCGGCGCGCCGGGACAGGGGGTACCGGGGAGCTGTTTTTT; CDR3aa: CASSRRAGTGGTGELFF
abundance: NA; v_gene: TRBV12-3/TRBV12-4; d_gene: NA; j_gene: TRBJ1-1; CDR3nt: TGTGCCAGCAGCAGACATGTGAACACTGAAGCTTTCTTT; CDR3aa: CASSRHVNTEAFF
abundance: NA; v_gene: TRBV2; d_gene: TRBD1; j_gene: TRBJ1-4; CDR3nt: TGTGCCAGCTCTCGGGACAGGGTGGATGAAAAACTGTTTTTT; CDR3aa: CASSRDRVDEKLFF
abundance: NA; v_gene: TRBV3-1/TRBV3-2; d_gene: TRBD1; j_gene: TRBJ2-3; CDR3nt: TGTGCCAGCAGCCAGTTGACAGGGGTTCAAGATACGCAGTATTTT; CDR3aa: CASSQLTGVQDTQYF
abundance: once; v_gene: TRBV28; d_gene: NA; j_gene: TRBJ1-1; CDR3nt: TGTGCCAGCAGTTTCTTCCCGTTTTCTGAAGCTTTCTTT; CDR3aa: CASSFFPFSEAFF
abundance: NA; v_gene: TRBV6-1; d_gene: NA; j_gene: TRBJ1-1; CDR3nt: TGTGCCAGCAGTGATACCGACACGTTGAACACTGAAGCTTTCTTT; CDR3aa: CASSDTDTLNTEAFF
abundance: NA; v_gene: TRBV7-2; d_gene: NA; j_gene: TRBJ1-5; CDR3nt: TGTGCCAGCAGCTTATTGTCAGGCGACAATCAGCCCCAGCATTTT; CDR3aa: CASSLLSGDNQPQHF
abundance: NA; v_gene: TRBV6-1; d_gene: TRBD2; j_gene: TRBJ2-5; CDR3nt: TGTGCCAGCAGTGAAGGCCGGGGAGGGGCGAGTTTGTGGACCCAGTACTTC; CDR3aa: CASSEGRGGASLWTQYF
abundance: NA; v_gene: TRBV19; d_gene: TRBD2; j_gene: TRBJ2-5; CDR3nt: TGTGCCAGTAGTATAGGGGGAGGGCGGCAAGAGACCCAGTACTTC; CDR3aa: CASSIGGGRQETQYF
abundance: NA; v_gene: TRBV7-2; d_gene: NA; j_gene: TRBJ1-1; CDR3nt: TGTGCCAGCAGCACCGGGACACGGAACACTGAAGCTTTCTTT; CDR3aa: CASSTGTRNTEAFF
abundance: NA; v_gene: TRBV7-3; d_gene: NA; j_gene: TRBJ2-3; CDR3nt: TGTGCCAGCAGCTTAACGGCCGGGGTTGGCACAGATACGCAGTATTTT; CDR3aa: CASSLTAGVGTDTQYF
abundance: NA; v_gene: TRBV28; d_gene: NA; j_gene: TRBJ2-3; CDR3nt: TGTGCCAGCAGTTTATTGAGAGATACGCAGTATTTT; CDR3aa: CASSLLRDTQYF
abundance: once; v_gene: TRBV7-3; d_gene: NA; j_gene: TRBJ2-1; CDR3nt: TGTGCCAGCAGCCCGGACAGCTACAATGAGCAGTTCTTC; CDR3aa: CASSPDSYNEQFF
abundance: NA; v_gene: TRBV3-1/TRBV3-2; d_gene: TRBD2; j_gene: TRBJ2-7; CDR3nt: TGTGCCAGCAGCTTCGGACTAGCGGACTACGAGCAGTACTTC; CDR3aa: CASSFGLADYEQYF
abundance: NA; v_gene: TRBV7-2; d_gene: NA; j_gene: TRBJ2-7; CDR3nt: TGTGCCAGCAGCTTTAGGTCGGGGAACTACGAGCAGTACTTC; CDR3aa: CASSFRSGNYEQYF
abundance: NA; v_gene: TRBV25-1; d_gene: NA; j_gene: TRBJ2-5; CDR3nt: TGTGCCAGCAGTGAGGGGGGGCCGGGCGCGGACCAGTACTTC; CDR3aa: CASSEGGPGADQYF
abundance: NA; v_gene: TRBV28; d_gene: NA; j_gene: TRBJ2-6; CDR3nt: TGTGCCAGCAGTTTAATGGGCCCTGGGGCCAACGTCCTGACTTTC; CDR3aa: CASSLMGPGANVLTF
abundance: NA; v_gene: TRBV12-3/TRBV12-4; d_gene: TRBD1; j_gene: TRBJ1-1; CDR3nt: TGTGCCAGCAGCAGGGGGAACGCTGAAGCTTTCTTT; CDR3aa: CASSRGNAEAFF
abundance: NA; v_gene: TRBV7-2; d_gene: NA; j_gene: TRBJ1-3; CDR3nt: TGTGCCAGCAGCTCCCCCCGCGGCGGGAGCTCTGGAAACACCATATATTTT; CDR3aa: CASSSPRGGSSGNTIYF
abundance: NA; v_gene: TRBV25-1; d_gene: TRBD2; j_gene: TRBJ2-7; CDR3nt: TGTGCCAGCAGTTCCCTTTGGGGGGGTGTCTACGAGCAGTACTTC; CDR3aa: CASSSLWGGVYEQYF
abundance: NA; v_gene: TRBV12-3/TRBV12-4; d_gene: TRBD1; j_gene: TRBJ1-2; CDR3nt: TGTGCCAGCAGCATACAGGGGATTCATGGCTACACCTTC; CDR3aa: CASSIQGIHGYTF
abundance: NA; v_gene: TRBV9; d_gene: NA; j_gene: TRBJ2-7; CDR3nt: TGTGCCAGCAGCGTAGGGGCTAGCGTGGGGTCCTACGAGCAGTACTTC; CDR3aa: CASSVGASVGSYEQYF
abundance: NA; v_gene: TRBV5-4; d_gene: TRBD2; j_gene: TRBJ2-5; CDR3nt: TGTGCCAGCAGCCCCCGTGGGGCGGGAGTGGGAGAGACCCAGTACTTC; CDR3aa: CASSPRGAGVGETQYF
abundance: NA; v_gene: TRBV6-2/TRBV6-3; d_gene: NA; j_gene: TRBJ2-3; CDR3nt: TGTGCCAGCAGTTACTCTGGGGCTACAGATACGCAGTATTTT; CDR3aa: CASSYSGATDTQYF
abundance: NA; v_gene: TRBV5-1; d_gene: TRBD2; j_gene: TRBJ2-7; CDR3nt: TGCGCCAGCAGCTTGGGTACTAGCGGGACCTACGAGCAGTACTTC; CDR3aa: CASSLGTSGTYEQYF
abundance: once; v_gene: TRBV29-1; d_gene: TRBD1; j_gene: TRBJ2-2; CDR3nt: TGCAGCGTTATAGGGACAGCAAACACCGGGGAGCTGTTTTTT; CDR3aa: CSVIGTANTGELFF
abundance: once; v_gene: TRBV28; d_gene: NA; j_gene: TRBJ1-5; CDR3nt: TGTGCCAGCAGTTTTGGCACAGTGAGCCAGCATTTT; CDR3aa: CASSFGTVSQHF
abundance: NA; v_gene: TRBV19; d_gene: NA; j_gene: TRBJ2-7; CDR3nt: TGTGCCAGTAGTATAACTTGGGACTCTTCCTACGAGCAGTACTTC; CDR3aa: CASSITWDSSYEQYF
abundance: few; v_gene: TRBV6-2/TRBV6-3; d_gene: TRBD1; j_gene: TRBJ1-2; CDR3nt: TGTGCCAGCAGTTATAAGGGGGCTGGCTACACCTTC; CDR3aa: CASSYKGAGYTF